Here is one TCR beta chain with its context. This entry belongs to a study of blood T cell repertoires in COVID-19. Study-level background: Sites in the United States, Italy and Spain provided acute and convalescent COVID-19 samples.

Clones were sequenced by immunoSEQ multiplex PCR, and TCRdb holds only the in-frame ones, with some missing. The sample shows approximately 170,000 clones, 86% of them seen only once. The V gene's germline CDR1 is SGHRS and CDR2 YFSETQ. This CDR3 spans 14 amino acids. Trimming left V 2 bases short and J 4 bases short, with 12 bases between. The specimen sequenced was peripheral blood. The chain employs TRBV5-1 and TRBJ2-5; D unresolved. The clonotype originates from an elderly woman in a cohort sampled during active or convalescent COVID-19. The CDR3 DNA sequence: TGCGCCAGCAGCTTACCACTTCCAAGAGAGACCCAGTACTTC. It encodes CASSLPLPRETQYF.